This note documents a single T cell receptor beta chain sequence. Its antigen remains unidentified. Only in-frame clones appear in the TCRdb table, and some are missing; sequencing was by immunoSEQ multiplex PCR. The table has tens of thousands of clones, about four fifths seen once; the top ten hold roughly 0.99%. V was clipped by 5 bases and J by 0 bases, with 12 bases between them. The CDR3 covers 15 residues. Germline loops: CDR1 SGHRS, CDR2 YFSETQ. This record comes from a study of OX40 agonist ivuxolimab in advanced cancers. Whole-study context: The mean age was roughly 60 years, ranging from 23 to 79, with 65% to 85% of participants male.

General study findings and limits: There was clonal expansion of CD4+ and CD8+ blood T cells by week 6 at 0.1 to 3.0 mg/kg. Compared with CD4+, CD8+ T cells on average had more expanded clones.

The sample in question was CD4+ or CD8+ T cells sorted from blood, obtained in a trial of the OX40 agonist ivuxolimab. The sequence derives from an adult with an advanced solid tumor such as melanoma, head and neck, liver or kidney cancer. The chain is built from TRBV5-1 and TRBJ1-3; D is ambiguous. CDR3: CASSQAANSGNTIYF. The CDR3 DNA reads as TGCGCCAGCAGTCAGGCGGCGAACTCTGGAAACACCATATATTTT.